These T cell receptor beta chains were read from a single sample in a study of human T cells and chemical hapten exposure. TCRdb independently ran MiXCR on the RACE reads; one entry per CDR3 protein. Among roughly 70,000 distinct CDR3 sequences listed, around 9.5% were seen once. Sequences were derived from whole blood, sampled in connection with sensitization to the hapten diphenylcyclopropenone (DPC). These receptors originate from a middle-aged woman with alopecia areata. Some clones in this sample may be carry-over from other donors' samples. Each CDR3 is given with its conserved first and last residue. D genes are given only for firm matches. A row's size may be missing; if present it is once, few, many or a size class.

TRBV7-2,TRBJ2-1,many,TRBD2,TGTGCCAGCAGCCAAAGCGGGGGGGCAAATAGAAATGAGCAGTTCTTC,CASSQSGGANRNEQFF
TRBV9,TRBJ2-4,few,TRBD1,TGTGCCAGCAGCGTAGGAGGGACAGAAAACATTCAGTACTTC,CASSVGGTENIQYF
TRBV28,TRBJ2-5,many,.,TGTGCCAGCAGTTTTCTTCGGGCGCCGGAGACCCAGTACTTC,CASSFLRAPETQYF
TRBV7-2,TRBJ2-3,.,TRBD1,TGTGTCAGCAAACGGACAGGGGTCGAAGATACGCAGTATTTT,CVSKRTGVEDTQYF
TRBV7-9,TRBJ1-4,many,TRBD1,TGTGCCAGCAGCCCGGGACAGGGGAATAAAAAACTGTTTTTT,CASSPGQGNKKLFF
TRBV7-2,TRBJ2-3,many,.,TGTGCCAGCAGCTCGGGTTCGCGGGGAAGTCGCACAGATACGCAGTATTTT,CASSSGSRGSRTDTQYF
TRBV27,TRBJ1-2,many,.,TGTGCCAGCACGAGGTCAGGCGATAACTATGGCTACACCTTC,CASTRSGDNYGYTF
TRBV7-9,TRBJ2-1,.,.,TGTGCCAGCAGCTTACCCCCCAGGGGCGGTAGCTCCTACAATGAGCAGTTCTTC,CASSLPPRGGSSYNEQFF
TRBV9,TRBJ2-7,.,.,TGTGCCAGCAGCCCACACTCGGACAATTCCTACGAGCAGTACTTC,CASSPHSDNSYEQYF
TRBV27,TRBJ2-2,many,.,TGTGCCAGCATCCAAGCGGGGCAGGGGAACGGGGAGCTGTTTTTT,CASIQAGQGNGELFF
TRBV5-4,TRBJ2-5,many,TRBD2,TGTGCCAGCAGCGAAACTAGCGGGGCGGAGACCCAGTACTTC,CASSETSGAETQYF
TRBV7-2,TRBJ1-5,many,.,TGTGCCAGCAGCTTCGATAGCAATCAGCCCCAGCATTTT,CASSFDSNQPQHF
TRBV12-3/TRBV12-4,TRBJ2-1,.,TRBD2,TGTGCCAGCAGTTTAGCTAGCGGGGGAGGCTCCTACAATGAGCAGTTCTTC,CASSLASGGGSYNEQFF
TRBV7-6,TRBJ2-2,many,TRBD2,TGTGCCACCCAGCGCTCGCGGGGGGGCCCCTACACCGGGGAGCTGTTTTTT,CATQRSRGGPYTGELFF
TRBV27,TRBJ1-4,many,TRBD1,TGTGCCAGCAGACGGACAGGAACTACTACAACTAATGAAAAACTGTTTTTT,CASRRTGTTTTNEKLFF
TRBV5-6,TRBJ2-1,many,.,TGTGCCAGCAGCCTCCAACTAGCATCCCCTGAGCAGTTCTTC,CASSLQLASPEQFF
TRBV19,TRBJ1-5,many,TRBD1,TGTGCCAGTAGCTCCGGGACAGGGGGATTCAATCAGCCCCAGCATTTT,CASSSGTGGFNQPQHF
TRBV5-1,TRBJ2-1,many,TRBD2,TGCGCCAGCAGCTCCAGCGGGGGAGGTCTGAATGAGCAGTTCTTC,CASSSSGGGLNEQFF
TRBV10-2,TRBJ2-7,few,.,TGCGCCAGCAGGGAGGGGGGACACTACGAGCAGTACTTC,CASREGGHYEQYF
TRBV7-7,TRBJ1-5,few,.,TGTGCCAGCAGCTTAGCCCCCGATCAGCCCCAGCATTTT,CASSLAPDQPQHF
TRBV5-6,TRBJ1-2,many,.,TGTGCCAGCAGCTTCGGTACGGGGGCCGGTGGCTACACCTTC,CASSFGTGAGGYTF
TRBV29-1,TRBJ1-1,many,.,TGCAGCGTCGCAGGGACTACTGAAGCTTTCTTT,CSVAGTTEAFF
TRBV25-1,TRBJ1-3,few,.,TGTGCCAGCACCGTTACCACTGGTCAGCGCTTATATTTT,CASTVTTGQRLYF
TRBV20-1,TRBJ1-5,.,TRBD1,TGCAGTGCCCCGACAGGGCTCAATCAGCCCCAGCATTTT,CSAPTGLNQPQHF
TRBV7-3,TRBJ2-3,.,TRBD2,TGTGCCAGCAGCCCCTGGGAGGGAGCAGATACGCAGTATTTT,CASSPWEGADTQYF
TRBV18,TRBJ1-6,.,TRBD1,TGTGCCAGCTCACCCCGGGACAGAGCAAATTCACCCCTCCACTTT,CASSPRDRANSPLHF
TRBV4-2,TRBJ2-5,many,.,TGTGCCAGCAGCCGCCCGGGACCGCGCGGAGAGACCCAGTACTTC,CASSRPGPRGETQYF
TRBV11-2,TRBJ1-2,many,.,TGTGCCAGCAGCCATAATGGGGAGACACTTGGCTACACCTTC,CASSHNGETLGYTF
TRBV9,TRBJ1-4,many,.,TGTGCCAGCAGTGCGGACACAGCGAAAGAAAAACTGTTTTTT,CASSADTAKEKLFF
TRBV18,TRBJ1-2,.,TRBD1,TGTGCCAGCTCCCCGAATCCGAGGACAGGGAACTTCTATGGCTACACCTTC,CASSPNPRTGNFYGYTF
TRBV11-1,TRBJ2-4,many,.,TGTGCCAGCAGTCAAATACAGGGAGCCAAAAACATTCAGTACTTC,CASSQIQGAKNIQYF
TRBV2,TRBJ2-7,few,.,TGTGCCAGCAACTGGGACGGATACCTCTCCTACGAGCAGTACTTC,CASNWDGYLSYEQYF
TRBV6-5,TRBJ1-6,many,.,TGTGCCAGCAGTCCTACTCAGAGCTCCTATAATTCACCCCTCCACTTT,CASSPTQSSYNSPLHF
TRBV9,TRBJ2-1,many,TRBD2,TGTGCCAGCAGCGTGGCCATCGGACTAGCCTCTGGGTACAATGAGCAGTTCTTC,CASSVAIGLASGYNEQFF
TRBV5-6,TRBJ1-5,many,.,TGTGCCAGCAGCTATAGATTGAGGGGTAATCAGCCCCAGCATTTT,CASSYRLRGNQPQHF
TRBV18,TRBJ1-4,many,.,TGTGCCAGCTCACCGTCACAGGGATCTAATGAAAAACTGTTTTTT,CASSPSQGSNEKLFF
TRBV4-3,TRBJ1-1,few,.,TGCGCCAGCAGCCATTTTGGCGGAGGGGACACTGAAGCTTTCTTT,CASSHFGGGDTEAFF
TRBV27,TRBJ1-1,many,TRBD1,TGTGCCAGCAGTACCATCCTGGGACAGGCTGAAGCTTTCTTT,CASSTILGQAEAFF
TRBV7-2,TRBJ2-2,many,TRBD2,TGTGCCAGCAGCTTCAACCAGCGGGGCACCGGGGAGCTGTTTTTT,CASSFNQRGTGELFF
TRBV7-9,TRBJ1-6,few,.,TGTGCCAGCAGCTCACAGGGAGCGAATTCACCCCTCCACTTT,CASSSQGANSPLHF
TRBV6-2/TRBV6-3,TRBJ2-7,many,.,TGTGCCAGCAGTTACTCGACAGGCACCTACGAGCAGTACTTC,CASSYSTGTYEQYF
TRBV5-4,TRBJ2-4,many,.,TGTGCCAGCAGCTCCCGGGCCTCGGGGGCCAAAAACATTCAGTACTTC,CASSSRASGAKNIQYF
TRBV2,TRBJ2-5,many,.,TGTGCCAGCGATTCAGGGATTTTGGTAGAAACCCAGTACTTC,CASDSGILVETQYF
TRBV30,TRBJ1-1,many,TRBD1,TGTGCCGGACAGGCGGGTATCCTGAACACTGAAGCTTTCTTT,CAGQAGILNTEAFF
TRBV5-5,TRBJ2-4,many,.,TGTGCCAGCATCAATTCGGGGTTTGAGTACTTC,CASINSGFEYF
TRBV3-1,TRBJ2-2,many,.,TGTGCCAGCAGCCAAGATCGGCAGGGTCGGGGCGGGGAGCTTTTTTTT,CASSQDRQGRGGELFF
TRBV9,TRBJ1-3,many,.,TGTGCCAGCAGCGACCAAAACGACCCTGGAAACACCATATATTTT,CASSDQNDPGNTIYF
TRBV20-1,TRBJ1-6,.,TRBD1,TGCAATGCTAGAGAGGGACAGGGCATATTATATAATTCACCCCTCCACTTT,CNAREGQGILYNSPLHF
TRBV7-8,TRBJ1-1,many,TRBD1,TGTGCCAGCAGCTCCAACAGGGGGCAGGTGAACACTGAAGCTTTCTTT,CASSSNRGQVNTEAFF
TRBV24-1,TRBJ1-5,few,.,TGTGCCACCAGTGGCGAGGGCAATCAGCCCCAGCATTTT,CATSGEGNQPQHF
TRBV29-1,TRBJ1-2,many,.,TGCAGCACTACTGAAGCTACCTATGGCTACACCTTC,CSTTEATYGYTF
TRBV7-9,TRBJ2-3,.,.,TGTGCCAGCAACCCCGGGGGGCAGGGCTTGCAGTATTTT,CASNPGGQGLQYF
TRBV5-4,TRBJ1-4,many,.,TGTGCCAGCAGCTTGTTTGGGGGATATAATGAAAAACTGTTTTTT,CASSLFGGYNEKLFF